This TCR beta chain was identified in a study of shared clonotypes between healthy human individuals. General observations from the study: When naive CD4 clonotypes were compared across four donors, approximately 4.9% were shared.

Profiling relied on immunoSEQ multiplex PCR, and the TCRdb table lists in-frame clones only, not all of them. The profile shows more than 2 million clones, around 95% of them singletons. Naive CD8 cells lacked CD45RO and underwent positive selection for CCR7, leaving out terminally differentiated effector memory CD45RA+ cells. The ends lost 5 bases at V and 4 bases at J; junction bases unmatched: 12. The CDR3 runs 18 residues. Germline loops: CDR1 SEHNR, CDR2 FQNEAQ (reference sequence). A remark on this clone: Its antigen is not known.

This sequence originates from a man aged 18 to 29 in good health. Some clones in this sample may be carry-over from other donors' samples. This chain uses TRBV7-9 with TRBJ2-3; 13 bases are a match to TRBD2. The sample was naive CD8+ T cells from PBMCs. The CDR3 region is CASSTGLAGVFSADTQYF. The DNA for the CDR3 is TGTGCCAGCAGCACAGGACTAGCGGGAGTCTTTTCCGCAGATACGCAGTATTTT. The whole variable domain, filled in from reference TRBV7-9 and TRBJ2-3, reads DTGVSQNPRHKITKRGQNVTFRCDPISEHNRLYWYRQTLGQGPEFLTYFQNEAQLEKSRLLSDRFSAERPKGSFSTLEIQRTEQGDSAMYLCASSTGLAGVFSADTQYFGPGTRLTVL.